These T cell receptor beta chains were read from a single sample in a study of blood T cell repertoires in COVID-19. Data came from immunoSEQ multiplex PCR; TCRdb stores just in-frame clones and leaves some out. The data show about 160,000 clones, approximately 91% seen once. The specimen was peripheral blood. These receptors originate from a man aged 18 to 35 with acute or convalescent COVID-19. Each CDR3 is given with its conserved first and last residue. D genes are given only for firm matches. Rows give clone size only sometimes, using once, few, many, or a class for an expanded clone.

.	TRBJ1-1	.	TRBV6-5	CASSYSGTNTEAFF	TGTGCCAGCAGTTACTCGGGCACGAACACTGAAGCTTTCTTT
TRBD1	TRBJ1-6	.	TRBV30	CAWSGNRGGSPLHF	TGTGCCTGGAGTGGGAACAGGGGTGGTTCACCCCTCCACTTT
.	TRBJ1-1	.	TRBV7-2	CASSFGGWSEAFF	TGTGCCAGCAGCTTCGGGGGGTGGAGTGAAGCTTTCTTT
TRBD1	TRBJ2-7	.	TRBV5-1	CASKPGQTSYEQYF	TGCGCCAGTAAACCGGGACAGACTTCCTACGAGCAGTACTTC
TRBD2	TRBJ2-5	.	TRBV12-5	CASGFAGLAGETQYF	TGTGCTAGTGGTTTCGCGGGACTAGCGGGAGAGACCCAGTACTTC
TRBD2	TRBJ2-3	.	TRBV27	CASSLIGLAGDTQYF	TGTGCCAGCAGTTTAATCGGACTAGCAGGAGATACGCAGTATTTT
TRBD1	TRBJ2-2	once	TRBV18	CASSPPGQGGYTGELFF	TGTGCCAGCTCACCACCGGGACAGGGAGGTTACACCGGGGAGCTGTTTTTT
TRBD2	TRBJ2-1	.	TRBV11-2	CASSLDGGTASYNEQFF	TGTGCCAGCAGCTTAGACGGGGGGACGGCTTCCTACAATGAGCAGTTCTTC
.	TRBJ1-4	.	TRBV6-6	CASSSLPRVEKLFF	TGTGCCAGCAGCTCCCTCCCTCGTGTCGAAAAACTGTTTTTT
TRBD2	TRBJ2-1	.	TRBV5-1	CASSLEGTSGIYNEQFF	TGCGCCAGCAGCTTGGAGGGGACTAGCGGGATCTACAATGAGCAGTTCTTC
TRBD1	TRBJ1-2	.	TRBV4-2	CASSQGKGQEFYGYTF	TGTGCCAGCAGCCAAGGTAAAGGACAGGAGTTCTATGGCTACACCTTC
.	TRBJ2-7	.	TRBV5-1	CASSLSGTYEQYF	TGCGCCAGCAGCTTATCAGGGACCTACGAGCAGTACTTC
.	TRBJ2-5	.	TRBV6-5	CASNRGRSGETQYF	TGTGCCAGCAATCGTGGGAGGTCGGGGGAGACCCAGTACTTC
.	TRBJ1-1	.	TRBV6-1	CASSERGGRGGDTEAFF	TGTGCCAGCAGTGAAAGAGGGGGGAGGGGCGGAGACACTGAAGCTTTCTTT
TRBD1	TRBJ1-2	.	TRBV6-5	CASRPRTGRHGYTF	TGTGCCAGCAGGCCCCGGACAGGGAGACATGGCTACACCTTC
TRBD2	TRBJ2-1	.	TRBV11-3	CASSSRTSGHGYNEQFF	TGTGCCAGCAGCTCAAGGACTAGCGGGCACGGATACAATGAGCAGTTCTTC
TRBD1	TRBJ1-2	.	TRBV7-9	CASSTDWDRGNGYTF	TGTGCCAGCAGCACAGATTGGGACAGGGGAAATGGCTACACCTTC
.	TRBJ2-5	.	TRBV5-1	CASSYEETQYF	TGCGCCAGCAGTTATGAAGAGACCCAGTACTTC